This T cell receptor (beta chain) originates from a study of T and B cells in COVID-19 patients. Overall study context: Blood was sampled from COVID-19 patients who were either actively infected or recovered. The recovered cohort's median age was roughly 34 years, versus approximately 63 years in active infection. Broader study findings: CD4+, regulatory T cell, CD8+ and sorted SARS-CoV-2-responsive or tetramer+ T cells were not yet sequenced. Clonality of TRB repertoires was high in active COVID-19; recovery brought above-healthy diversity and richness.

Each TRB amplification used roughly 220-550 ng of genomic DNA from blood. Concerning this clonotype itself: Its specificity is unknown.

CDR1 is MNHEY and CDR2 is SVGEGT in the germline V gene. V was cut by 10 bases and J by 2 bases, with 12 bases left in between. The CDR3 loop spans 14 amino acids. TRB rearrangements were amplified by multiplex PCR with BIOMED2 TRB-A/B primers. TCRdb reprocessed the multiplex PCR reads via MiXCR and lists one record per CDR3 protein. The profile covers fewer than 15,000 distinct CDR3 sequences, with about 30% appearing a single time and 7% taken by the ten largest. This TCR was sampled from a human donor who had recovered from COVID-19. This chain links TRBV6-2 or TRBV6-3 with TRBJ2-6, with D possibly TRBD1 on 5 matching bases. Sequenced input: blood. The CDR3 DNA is TGTGCCACGGTCAGGGTTCCTGGGGCCAACGTCCTGACTTTC. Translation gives CATVRVPGANVLTF.